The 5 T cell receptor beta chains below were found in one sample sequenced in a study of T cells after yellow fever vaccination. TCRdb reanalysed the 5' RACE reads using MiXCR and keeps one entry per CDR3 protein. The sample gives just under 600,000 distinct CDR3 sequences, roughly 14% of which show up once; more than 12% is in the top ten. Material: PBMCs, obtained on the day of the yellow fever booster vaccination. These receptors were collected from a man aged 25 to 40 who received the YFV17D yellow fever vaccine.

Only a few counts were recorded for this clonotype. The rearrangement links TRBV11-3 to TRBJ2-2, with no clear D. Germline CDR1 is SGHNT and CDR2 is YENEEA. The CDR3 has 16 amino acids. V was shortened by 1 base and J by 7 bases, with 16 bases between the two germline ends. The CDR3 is CASSLAVGRWNGELFF. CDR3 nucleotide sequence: TGTGCCAGCAGCTTAGCAGTGGGCAGATGGAACGGGGAGCTGTTTTTT.

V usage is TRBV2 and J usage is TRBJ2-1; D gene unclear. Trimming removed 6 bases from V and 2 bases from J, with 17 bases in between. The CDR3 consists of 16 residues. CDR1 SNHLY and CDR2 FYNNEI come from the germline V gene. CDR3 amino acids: CASSPGEGVPYNEQFF. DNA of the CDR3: TGTGCCAGCAGCCCCGGTGAAGGAGTTCCCTACAATGAGCAGTTCTTC.

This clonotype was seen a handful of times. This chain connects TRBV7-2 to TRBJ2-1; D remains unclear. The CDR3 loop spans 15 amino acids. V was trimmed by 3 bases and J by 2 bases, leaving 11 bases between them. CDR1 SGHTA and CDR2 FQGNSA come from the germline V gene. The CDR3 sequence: CASSFIRAPYNEQFF. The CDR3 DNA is TGTGCCAGCAGCTTTATAAGGGCCCCCTACAATGAGCAGTTCTTC.

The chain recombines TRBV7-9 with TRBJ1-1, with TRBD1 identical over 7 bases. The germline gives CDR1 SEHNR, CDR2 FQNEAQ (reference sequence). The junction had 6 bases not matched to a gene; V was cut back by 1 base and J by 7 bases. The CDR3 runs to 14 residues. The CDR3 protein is CASSLGWSGGEAFF. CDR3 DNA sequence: TGTGCCAGCAGCTTAGGGTGGTCAGGGGGTGAAGCTTTCTTT.

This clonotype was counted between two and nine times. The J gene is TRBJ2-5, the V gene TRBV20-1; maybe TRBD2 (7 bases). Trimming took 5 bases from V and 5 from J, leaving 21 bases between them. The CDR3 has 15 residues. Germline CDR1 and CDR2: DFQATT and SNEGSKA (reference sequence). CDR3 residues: CSAGGAQSGLETQYF. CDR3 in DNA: TGCAGTGCTGGGGGGGCACAGAGCGGTTTGGAGACCCAGTACTTC.